Each of the 31 T cell receptor beta chains below was sequenced from the same sample in a study of T-cell memory formation after mild COVID-19. TCRdb reprocessed the 5' RACE reads with MiXCR, giving one entry per CDR3 protein. This table has around 320,000 distinct CDR3 sequences, roughly an eighth appearing once. Sequenced sample: PBMCs or a T cell subset sorted from them (not recorded which). The receptors originated from a man younger than 30 who had mild COVID-19 (a few samples of this study predate the infection). Cell type and time point are not known.

The table lists this clonotype with many counts. This chain links TRBV4-1 with TRBJ1-2, with a weak D call TRBD1 (6 bases). The CDR3 totals 15 residues. Germline CDR1 reads MGHRA; CDR2 reads YSYEKL. The V and J ends lost 3 bases and 6 bases respectively, with 17 bases between them. DNA for the CDR3: TGCGCCAGCAGCCAGAGGGGGGGAGTTGAGAATGGCTACACCTTC. It codes for CASSQRGGVENGYTF.

In its sample, this clonotype was seen a few times. The V call is TRBV7-9, the J call TRBJ1-5; no definite D call. CDR1 and CDR2 from the germline V gene are SEHNR and FQNEAQ (reference sequence). Trimming removed 0 bases at V and 10 bases at J, with 10 bases between. This CDR3 contains 13 residues. The CDR3 is CASSLAGPGPQHF. DNA of the CDR3: TGTGCCAGCAGCTTAGCCGGACCGGGACCCCAGCATTTT.

This clonotype was recorded many times. The chain recombines TRBV6-5 with TRBJ2-7, with 14 nucleotides matching TRBD2. Trimming cost V 4 bases and J 10 bases; bases outside gene matches: 3. The germline gives CDR1 MNHEY, CDR2 SVGAGI. CDR3 size: 13 residues. CDR3 DNA: TGTGCCAGCAGTTCCGGGACTAGCGGGGGACAGTACGTC. This translates into CASSSGTSGGQYV.

The V gene is TRBV12-3 or TRBV12-4, the J gene TRBJ1-4; 7 nucleotides line up with TRBD1. The CDR3 sequence is 16 residues long. Trimming cost V 5 bases and J 1 base; bases outside gene matches: 7. CDR3 sequence reads: CASSVGQLVTNEKLFF. CDR3 nucleotides: TGTGCCAGCAGTGTGGGACAGCTCGTAACTAATGAAAAACTGTTTTTT.

The chain is built from TRBV7-9 and TRBJ1-4; 9 bases are shared with TRBD1. Per the germline V gene, CDR1 is SEHNR and CDR2 is FQNEAQ (reference sequence). This CDR3 is 15 amino acids long. Losses at the gene ends were 4 bases for V and 5 bases for J; bases not matched to a gene: 5. The CDR3 protein is CASSWGQGENEKLFF. DNA for the CDR3: TGTGCCAGCAGCTGGGGACAGGGCGAAAATGAAAAACTGTTTTTT.

This clonotype turned up a few times. The V and J genes are TRBV24-1 and TRBJ1-2, with a weak D call TRBD1 (5 bases). CDR1 is KGHDR and CDR2 is SFDVKD in the germline V gene. Trimming pared 2 bases from V and 5 bases from J, leaving 32 bases between. This CDR3 is 21 amino acids long. The CDR3 nucleotides are TGTGCCACCAGTGATTCCCCTTATAGGACACTTCGGGGTTGCGAGGGATATGGCTACACCTTC. Protein sequence: CATSDSPYRTLRGCEGYGYTF.

This chain links TRBV5-4 with TRBJ2-1; TRBD1 might be the D (6 bases). Trimming pared 1 base from V and 15 bases from J, leaving 23 bases between. The CDR3 has 15 residues. Germline V lookup: CDR1 SGHNT, CDR2 YYREEE (reference sequence). CDR3 residues: CASSLPSDGTFSRFF. For the CDR3, the DNA is TGTGCCAGCAGCTTGCCCTCGGACGGGACATTTTCTCGGTTCTTC.

This clonotype occurred a few times. The rearrangement uses TRBV7-9 and TRBJ2-2; no clear D. The CDR3 covers 18 residues. V shed 7 bases and J shed 3 bases, with 24 bases lying between them. CDR1 is SEHNR, CDR2 FQNEAQ, per germline (reference sequence). In DNA, the CDR3 is TGTGCCAGCACCGGATGGGATATTGACCGCCCGGACACCGGGGAGCTGTTTTTT. This translates into CASTGWDIDRPDTGELFF.

This clonotype was seen a few times. This chain links TRBV7-2 with TRBJ1-6, with TRBD1 as a possible D gene (6 bases). The germline gives CDR1 SGHTA, CDR2 FQGNSA. V was pared by 3 bases and J by 7 bases, with 13 bases between. The CDR3 spans 15 residues. CDR3 sequence reads: CASSLRRGANSPLHF. The CDR3 bases are TGTGCCAGCAGCTTGAGGCGGGGGGCAAATTCACCCCTCCACTTT. The variable domain in full, completed from reference TRBV7-2 and TRBJ1-6, reads GAGVSQSPSNKVTEKGKDVELRCDPISGHTALYWYRQSLGQGLEFLIYFQGNSAPDKSGLPSDRFSAERTGGSVSTLTIQRTQQEDSAVYLCASSLRRGANSPLHFGNGTRLTVT.

There are many counts of this clonotype. The chain employs TRBV28 and TRBJ1-3, with D uncertain. The CDR3 contains 14 residues. The V end was cut by 6 bases, the J end by 4 bases, with 13 bases between. Germline CDR1 reads MDHEN; CDR2 reads SYDVKM. CDR3 amino acids: CASREVPSGNTIYF. In DNA form, the CDR3 reads TGTGCCAGCAGGGAGGTCCCGTCGGGAAACACCATATATTTT.

This clonotype was seen ten or more times. The chain uses TRBV7-2 and TRBJ2-5, with TRBD1 matching 7 bases. Germline loops: CDR1 SGHTA, CDR2 FQGNSA. V lost 4 bases to trimming and J lost 5 bases; unmatched junction nucleotides: 1. The CDR3 sequence is 12 residues long. As DNA, the CDR3 is TGTGCCAGCAGCTCACAGGGGGAGACCCAGTACTTC. Translated: CASSSQGETQYF.

This chain connects TRBV18 to TRBJ2-7, with D possibly called TRBD1 or TRBD2 (7 bases each). The V and J ends lost 5 bases and 7 bases respectively, with 18 bases between them. Germline V gene lookup returns CDR1 KGHSH and CDR2 LQKENI. The CDR3 loop spans 14 amino acids. The CDR3 sequence is CASSKGGGSGEQYF. CDR3 nucleotides: TGTGCCAGCTCAAAGGGAGGGGGCTCGGGTGAGCAGTACTTC.

This clonotype was counted many times. The J gene is TRBJ2-3, the V gene TRBV6-5; 7 nucleotides align to TRBD2. Germline trimming cut 3 bases from V and 5 bases from J; bases unmatched to any gene: 11. This CDR3 is built from 16 residues. Germline CDR1 MNHEY, CDR2 SVGAGI. CDR3 loop: CASSYQGGRGRDTQYF. DNA for the CDR3: TGTGCCAGCAGTTATCAGGGTGGGAGGGGACGAGATACGCAGTATTTT.

This clonotype was counted many times. J is TRBJ2-1 and V is TRBV4-1, with 9 positions matching TRBD2. Trimming cost V 4 bases and J 1 base; bases outside gene matches: 2. The germline V gene has CDR1 MGHRA and CDR2 YSYEKL. The CDR3 loop spans 15 amino acids. CDR3 region: CASSPGLASYNEQFF. The CDR3 region has the DNA TGCGCCAGCAGCCCTGGACTAGCGTCCTACAATGAGCAGTTCTTC.

The sample holds a few counts of this clonotype. CDR3 sequence reads: CASSYLQSGARSPLHF. CDR3 DNA sequence: TGTGCCAGCAGCTACCTCCAATCGGGGGCGCGGTCACCCCTCCACTTT. The V and J genes are TRBV7-9 and TRBJ1-6; tentative D call: TRBD1 (6 bases). Germline V gives CDR1 SEHNR, CDR2 FQNEAQ (reference sequence). Trimming took off 4 bases at V and 10 bases at J, with 20 bases between the two ends. The CDR3 is 16 amino acids.

The chain recombines TRBV2 with TRBJ2-3; D gene unclear. The germline V and J ends were trimmed by 8 bases and 1 base, with 7 bases remaining between them. Germline values: CDR1 SNHLY, CDR2 FYNNEI. This CDR3 is built from 12 residues. CDR3 sequence: CASAVGTDTQYF. CDR3 coding DNA: TGTGCCAGCGCGGTTGGCACAGATACGCAGTATTTT.

This clonotype was seen more than once but under ten times. This rearrangement joins TRBV3-1 to TRBJ2-5; D possibly corresponds to TRBD1 (6 bases). Deletions cut 6 bases from V and 1 base from J, with 12 bases between. Germline CDR1 LGHDT, CDR2 YNNKEL (reference sequence). The CDR3 sequence is 14 residues long. The CDR3 region is CASRQGKLQETQYF. Here the CDR3 DNA reads TGTGCCAGCAGGCAGGGGAAACTCCAAGAGACCCAGTACTTC.

This clonotype has only a few counts. V usage is TRBV18 and J usage is TRBJ1-1, with a possible D match to TRBD1 (6 bases). The CDR3 sequence is 14 residues long. V was cut by 0 bases and J by 10 bases, with 15 bases left in between. CDR1 and CDR2 from the germline V gene are KGHSH and LQKENI. CDR3 sequence: CASSPPTGHGRAFF. The DNA of the CDR3 is TGTGCCAGCTCACCACCGACAGGCCATGGGAGAGCTTTCTTT.

This clonotype was detected only a few times. V usage is TRBV10-3 and J usage is TRBJ2-7; 10 bases match TRBD1. The CDR3 spans 12 residues. CDR1 and CDR2 (germline): ENHRY, SYGVKD. The junction had 3 bases not matched to a gene; V was cut back by 6 bases and J by 7 bases. CDR3 region: CAISRTGGEQYV. As DNA, the CDR3 is TGTGCCATCAGCCGGACAGGGGGAGAGCAGTACGTC.

This clonotype was counted once. This chain joins TRBV20-1 and TRBJ1-1; 7 nucleotides match TRBD1. The germline CDR1 and CDR2 sequences are DFQATT and SNEGSKA (reference sequence). The length of the CDR3 is 13 residues. The ends lost 6 bases at V and 6 bases at J; junction bases unmatched: 10. CDR3 nucleotide sequence: TGCAGTGCACATAACAGGGGCTTACCTGAAGCTTTCTTT. Protein sequence: CSAHNRGLPEAFF.

This clonotype was observed a handful of times. This chain links TRBV7-9 with TRBJ1-6, with a weak D call TRBD1 (5 bases). V lost 4 bases, J lost 8 bases, and 15 bases lay in between. Germline assignment: CDR1 SEHNR and CDR2 FQNEAQ (reference sequence). The length of the CDR3 is 15 residues. Written as DNA, the CDR3 is TGTGCCAGCAGCTCAGTCGAAGGGGATGATTCACCCCTCCACTTT. It encodes CASSSVEGDDSPLHF.

Many counts were recorded for this clonotype. V gene TRBV29-1 combines with J gene TRBJ2-5; D is ambiguous. The CDR3 consists of 11 residues. V lost 7 bases and J 1 base, leaving 7 bases between the germline ends. Germline CDR1 is SQVTM and CDR2 is ANQGSEA. The chain's CDR3 is CSADPQETQYF. The DNA for the CDR3 is TGCAGCGCGGACCCCCAAGAGACCCAGTACTTC.

This clonotype came up a few times. The V call is TRBV5-1, the J call TRBJ1-6, with D tentatively TRBD1 (6 bases). The V gene lost 4 bases and the J gene lost 12 bases, with 17 bases spanning the gap. This CDR3 comprises 14 residues. Germline lookup yields CDR1 SGHRS and CDR2 YFSETQ. CDR3 in amino acids: CASSPLEGGGPLHF. Written as DNA, the CDR3 is TGCGCCAGCAGCCCTCTCGAGGGGGGCGGACCCCTCCACTTT.

The chain is built from TRBV24-1 and TRBJ1-2, with TRBD1 matching 10 bases. Per germline, CDR1 KGHDR and CDR2 SFDVKD. This CDR3 has 15 residues. The trim removed 6 bases at V and 3 bases at J, leaving 6 bases unmatched. The chain's CDR3 is CATSRTGQGDYGYTF. DNA of the CDR3: TGTGCCACCAGTAGAACCGGACAGGGGGACTATGGCTACACCTTC.

This clonotype was picked up many times. The V gene is TRBV28, the J gene TRBJ1-2; possible D gene TRBD1, 6 bases. CDR1 MDHEN and CDR2 SYDVKM come from the germline V gene. The CDR3 spans 14 residues. V lost 5 bases, J lost 6 bases, and 16 bases lay in between. The CDR3 is CASSPAGERNGYTF. The CDR3 DNA reads as TGTGCCAGCAGTCCCGCAGGGGAACGGAATGGCTACACCTTC.

In its sample, this clonotype was seen a few times. This sequence joins TRBV27 and TRBJ2-6; the D gene could be TRBD1 or TRBD2 (5 bases each). The CDR3 extends over 14 amino acids. The ends were cut back, 3 bases at V and 8 bases at J, with 11 bases in the middle. CDR1 MNHEY and CDR2 SMNVEV come from the germline V gene (reference sequence). In nucleotides, the CDR3 is TGTGCCAGCAGTTTTGCCGGGGCCACCAACGTCCTGACTTTC. This encodes CASSFAGATNVLTF.

This clonotype was recorded only once. The rearrangement links TRBV4-3 to TRBJ2-7; 8 positions agree with TRBD1. This CDR3 contains 15 residues. Germline V gene sequence: CDR1 LGHNA, CDR2 YSLEER. V shed 1 base and J 7 bases; nucleotides not matched to a gene: 9. The CDR3 region is CASSQGTGRHGEQYF. The DNA of the CDR3 is TGCGCCAGCAGCCAAGGGACAGGGAGGCACGGAGAGCAGTACTTC.

There are a few counts of this clonotype. The chain links TRBV7-2 to TRBJ2-3, with unresolved D. The germline CDR1 and CDR2 sequences are SGHTA and FQGNSA. CDR3 size: 14 residues. V was clipped by 2 bases and J by 6 bases, with 12 bases between them. Here the CDR3 DNA reads TGTGCCAGCAGCTTAACGGGCCTAGGGGATACGCAGTATTTT. Its protein is CASSLTGLGDTQYF.

There are a few counts of this clonotype. V is TRBV7-9 and J is TRBJ2-3, with no clear D. The germline gives CDR1 SEHNR, CDR2 FQNEAQ (reference sequence). The CDR3 is 14 residues long. The V end was cut by 5 bases, the J end by 5 bases, with 14 bases between. CDR3 sequence (DNA): TGTGCCAGCAGCCCGATAGCTTTTATAGATACGCAGTATTTT. Translated: CASSPIAFIDTQYF.

This clonotype was counted at least ten times. The rearrangement joins TRBV7-9 to TRBJ1-1; D possibly corresponds to TRBD1 (5 bases). V was shortened by 1 base and J by 1 base, with 10 bases between the two germline ends. The CDR3 sequence is 15 residues long. CDR1 is SEHNR and CDR2 is FQNEAQ in the germline V gene (reference sequence). CDR3 nucleotides: TGTGCCAGCAGCTTAGGCAGGGTGGGGAACACTGAAGCTTTCTTT. This gives the protein CASSLGRVGNTEAFF.

The CDR3 region is CASSYVGGLYNEQFF. In DNA, the CDR3 is TGTGCCAGCAGTTACGTGGGGGGGCTTTACAATGAGCAGTTCTTC. The chain recombines TRBV6-2 or TRBV6-3 with TRBJ2-1; D possibly corresponds to TRBD2 (7 bases). CDR3 length equals 15 residues. Germline CDR1 is MNHEY and CDR2 is SVGEGT. The germline V and J ends were trimmed by 2 bases and 4 bases, with 12 bases remaining between them.